The 6 T cell receptor beta chains listed next were all sequenced from one sample in a study of blood T cell repertoires in COVID-19. This table comes from immunoSEQ multiplex PCR, and its TCRdb copy is limited to in-frame clones, with some not included. The repertoire includes a few hundred thousand clones, approximately 91% of them detected once, and roughly 8.9% sits in the top ten. Sequenced: PBMCs or T cells enriched from blood (not recorded which). Receptor source: a woman aged 35 to 49 who had recovered from COVID-19.

The V call is TRBV7-2, the J call TRBJ1-3; D is uncertain. Deletions cut 1 base from V and 3 bases from J, with 13 bases between. Germline V gene sequence: CDR1 SGHTA, CDR2 FQGNSA. The CDR3 has 16 residues. In DNA form, the CDR3 reads TGTGCCAGCAGCTTAGAACAGTACTTAATTGGAAACACCATATATTTT. It codes for CASSLEQYLIGNTIYF.

V usage is TRBV28 and J usage is TRBJ2-3; D is perhaps TRBD2 (6 bases). With 7 bases removed from V and 0 bases from J, the gap between germline ends came to 14 bases. Germline-derived CDR1 and CDR2 are MDHEN and SYDVKM. CDR3 length: 15 amino acids. The CDR3 DNA is TGTGCCAGCATGCGGGGCACCTCTAGCACAGATACGCAGTATTTT. Encoded protein: CASMRGTSSTDTQYF.

CDR3 amino acids: CSVEQGDRWDTQYF. CDR3 nucleotides: TGCAGCGTTGAACAGGGGGACAGATGGGATACGCAGTATTTT. The rearrangement uses TRBV29-1 and TRBJ2-3; 7 nucleotides line up with TRBD1. The CDR3 has 14 amino acids. Germline values: CDR1 SQVTM, CDR2 ANQGSEA. The V gene end was trimmed by 2 bases and the J gene end by 6 bases; junction bases not matched to a gene: 8.

This chain uses TRBV7-2 with TRBJ2-7; TRBD1 is a possible D gene (5 bases). V dropped 2 bases and J dropped 2 bases, with 10 bases sitting between them. Looked up from germline, CDR1 is SGHTA and CDR2 is FQGNSA. The CDR3 extends over 14 amino acids. The CDR3 coding sequence is TGTGCCAGCAGCTTAAAGGGGTTCACCTACGAGCAGTACTTC. This gives the protein CASSLKGFTYEQYF.

The chain links TRBV9 to TRBJ2-3; 8 bases are a match to TRBD1. CDR1 is SGDLS and CDR2 is YYNGEE in the germline V gene. CDR3 length: 17 residues. The V and J ends lost 3 bases and 4 bases, in that order; junction bases with no gene match: 13. CDR3 amino acids: CASSGGWTGQGPDTQYF. The CDR3 region has the DNA TGTGCCAGCAGCGGAGGGTGGACAGGGCAGGGACCAGATACGCAGTATTTT.

The genes are TRBV6-2 or TRBV6-3 and TRBJ2-1; D possibly corresponds to TRBD1 (5 bases). Trimming stripped 6 bases from V and 4 bases from J, with 19 bases between. Per germline, CDR1 MNHEY and CDR2 SVGEGT. CDR3 size: 16 residues. The CDR3 nucleotides are TGTGCCAGCAGCCGACCCAGCAGGGTAGGGTACAATGAGCAGTTCTTC. Translation gives CASSRPSRVGYNEQFF.